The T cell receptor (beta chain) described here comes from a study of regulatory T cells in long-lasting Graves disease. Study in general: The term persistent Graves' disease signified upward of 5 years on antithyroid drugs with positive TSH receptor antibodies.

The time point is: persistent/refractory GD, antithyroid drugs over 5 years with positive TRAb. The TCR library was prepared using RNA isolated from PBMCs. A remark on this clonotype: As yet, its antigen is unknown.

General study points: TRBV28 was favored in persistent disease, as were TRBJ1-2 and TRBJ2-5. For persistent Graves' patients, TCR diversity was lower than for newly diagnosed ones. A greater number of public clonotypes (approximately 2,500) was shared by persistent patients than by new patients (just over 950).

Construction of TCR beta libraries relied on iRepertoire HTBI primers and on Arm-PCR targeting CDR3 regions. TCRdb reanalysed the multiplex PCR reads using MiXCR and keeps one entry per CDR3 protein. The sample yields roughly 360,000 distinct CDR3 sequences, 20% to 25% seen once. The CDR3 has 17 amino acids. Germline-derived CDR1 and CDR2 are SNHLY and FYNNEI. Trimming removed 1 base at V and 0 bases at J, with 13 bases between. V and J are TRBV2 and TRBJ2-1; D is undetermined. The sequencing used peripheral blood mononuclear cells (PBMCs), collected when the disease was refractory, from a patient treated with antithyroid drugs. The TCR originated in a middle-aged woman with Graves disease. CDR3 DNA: TGTGCCAGCAGTGAAGTAGGACCCCTAAGCTCCTACAATGAGCAGTTCTTC. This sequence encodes CASSEVGPLSSYNEQFF. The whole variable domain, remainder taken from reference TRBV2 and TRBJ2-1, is EPEVTQTPSHQVTQMGQEVILRCVPISNHLYFYWYRQILGQKVEFLVSFYNNEISEKSEIFDDQFSVERPDGSNFTLKIRSTKLEDSAMYFCASSEVGPLSSYNEQFFGPGTRLTVL.